Following are 27 T cell receptor beta chains from one sample sequenced in a study of cytomegalovirus exposure and HLA in healthy donors. Vbeta (60) and Jbeta (13) primers were used in the PCR. Here immunoSEQ multiplex PCR was the method, and the copy in TCRdb shows in-frame clones only, minus some. The table shows about 120,000 clones, with 60% to 85% occurring only once. The sequenced sample consisted of PBMCs. These receptor sequences come from a woman aged 18-35 years in good health and CMV-seronegative.

This clone was observed a few times. The chain has TRBV9 and TRBJ1-1; D ambiguous. The germline V and J ends were trimmed by 4 bases and 4 bases, with 11 bases remaining between them. The germline V gene has CDR1 SGDLS and CDR2 YYNGEE. The CDR3 totals 13 residues. Here the CDR3 DNA reads TGTGCCAGCAGCACGCCGCCGGGCACTGAAGCTTTCTTT. Translated, it gives CASSTPPGTEAFF.

The rearrangement uses TRBV18 and TRBJ2-1, with D possibly matching TRBD1 (5 bases). The CDR3 extends over 13 amino acids. Trimming left V 6 bases short and J 8 bases short, with 14 bases between. Germline-derived CDR1 and CDR2 are KGHSH and LQKENI. Here the CDR3 reads CASSPDRRDEQFF. The DNA for the CDR3 is TGTGCCAGCTCCCCAGACCGCAGGGATGAGCAGTTCTTC.

The chain is built from TRBV19 and TRBJ2-4; TRBD1 might be the D (6 bases). Germline V gene sequence: CDR1 LNHDA, CDR2 SQIVND (reference sequence). The CDR3 has 14 amino acids. Trimming took off 4 bases at V and 5 bases at J, with 12 bases between the two ends. The CDR3 protein is CASSSRTVQNIQYF. Here the CDR3 DNA reads TGTGCCAGTAGTAGCCGGACAGTACAAAACATTCAGTACTTC.

The chain recombines TRBV2 with TRBJ1-2; 7 positions agree with TRBD1. Germline CDR1 is SNHLY and CDR2 is FYNNEI. Unmatched junction bases numbered 12, after V lost 11 bases and J lost 0 bases. The CDR3 extends over 15 amino acids. The CDR3 sequence: CASQGQLLSNYGYTF. CDR3 DNA sequence: TGTGCCTCCCAGGGACAGCTACTTTCTAACTATGGCTACACCTTC.

The rearrangement joins TRBV7-6 to TRBJ1-2, with D tentatively TRBD1 (5 bases). In germline, CDR1 is SGHVS, CDR2 FNYEAQ. V was trimmed by 0 bases and J by 4 bases, leaving 18 bases between them. The length of the CDR3 is 17 residues. CDR3 amino acids: CASSLASTALPGYGYTF. The CDR3 nucleotides read TGTGCCAGCAGCTTAGCGTCGACAGCTCTCCCAGGCTATGGCTACACCTTC.

The table lists this clone with a few counts. The rearrangement joins TRBV6-6 to TRBJ2-2, with 8 nucleotides matching TRBD1. Per germline, CDR1 MNHNY and CDR2 SVGAGI (reference sequence). V trimming: 7 bases; J trimming: 6 bases; junction bases outside the gene matches: 10. The CDR3 extends over 15 amino acids. CDR3 amino acids: CASTRTGLASGELFF. The DNA of the CDR3 is TGTGCCAGCACCCGGACAGGGCTGGCTTCCGGGGAGCTGTTTTTT.

J is TRBJ1-2 and V is TRBV2; TRBD1 matches at 8 bases. Unmatched junction bases numbered 6, after V lost 6 bases and J lost 0 bases. There are 15 residues in the CDR3. Germline V gene sequence: CDR1 SNHLY, CDR2 FYNNEI. The CDR3 DNA follows: TGTGCCAGCAGGCTGGGACAGGAAGCTAACTATGGCTACACCTTC. It is translated as CASRLGQEANYGYTF.

This clone was detected only a few times. Here the CDR3 reads CASSTWEGYNEQFF. In nucleotides, the CDR3 is TGTGCCAGCAGTACGTGGGAGGGCTACAATGAGCAGTTCTTC. The chain links TRBV6-1 to TRBJ2-1; 7 positions match TRBD2. Germline V CDR1 and CDR2: MNHNS, SASEGT. This CDR3 is 14 amino acids long. The V gene end was trimmed by 5 bases and the J gene end by 3 bases; junction bases not matched to a gene: 4.

The chain couples TRBV5-1 to TRBJ2-7; 10 bases align to TRBD2. V lost 0 bases to trimming and J lost 5 bases; unmatched junction nucleotides: 5. Germline lookup yields CDR1 SGHRS and CDR2 YFSETQ. The CDR3 sequence is 15 residues long. The CDR3 nucleotides read TGCGCCAGCAGCTTGGAAAGCGGGGGGGCTCACGAGCAGTACTTC. It yields the protein CASSLESGGAHEQYF.

This clone has a handful of counts. The rearrangement uses TRBV4-1 and TRBJ1-2; tentatively, D is TRBD1 (5 bases). V lost 4 bases to trimming and J lost 0 bases, with 12 bases between them. Germline V gives CDR1 MGHRA, CDR2 YSYEKL. The CDR3 length is 15 residues. The CDR3 sequence: CASSPSETANYGYTF. CDR3 nucleotide sequence: TGCGCCAGCAGCCCCTCTGAGACAGCTAACTATGGCTACACCTTC.

This clone was detected a few times. The chain recombines TRBV6-6 with TRBJ2-3; 11 nucleotides align to TRBD2. CDR3 length equals 15 residues. The V and J ends lost 6 bases and 1 base, in that order; junction bases with no gene match: 3. CDR1 is MNHNY and CDR2 is SVGAGI in the germline V gene (reference sequence). The CDR3 DNA follows: TGTGCCAGCAGACAGGGACTAGCGGGCACAGATACGCAGTATTTT. Encoded protein: CASRQGLAGTDTQYF.

The chain couples TRBV23-1 to TRBJ1-2; a possible D gene is TRBD1 (6 bases). TRBV23-1 is reported as an ORF; its role is uncertain. The length of the CDR3 is 14 residues. Trimming shortened V by 0 bases and J by 4 bases, and 9 bases separated the two germline ends. Here the CDR3 DNA reads TGCGCCAGCAGTCAATCCCCAGGGGCCTATGGCTACACCTTC. It is translated as CASSQSPGAYGYTF.

This clone was observed a few times. The V gene is TRBV4-1, the J gene TRBJ1-2; 9 bases align to TRBD1. The CDR3 is 14 residues long. The germline gives CDR1 MGHRA, CDR2 YSYEKL. Germline trimming cut 1 base from V and 7 bases from J; bases unmatched to any gene: 4. CDR3 sequence (DNA): TGCGCCAGCAGCCAAGGGGACAGGGCAGCTGGCTACACCTTC. It is translated as CASSQGDRAAGYTF.

This clone has just one count. The gene calls are TRBV2 and TRBJ1-1; 10 bases match TRBD1. The CDR3 is made up of 16 amino acids. The junction had 16 bases not matched to a gene; V was cut back by 7 bases and J by 8 bases. Germline V gene lookup returns CDR1 SNHLY and CDR2 FYNNEI. CDR3 loop: CASTRDRGSKLLEAFF. The DNA of the CDR3 is TGTGCCAGCACCCGGGACAGGGGATCCAAACTTCTAGAAGCTTTCTTT.

The genes are TRBV7-9 and TRBJ1-2; D is perhaps TRBD1 (6 bases). Trimming pared 1 base from V and 8 bases from J, leaving 11 bases between. Germline-derived CDR1 and CDR2 are SEHNR and FQNEAQ (reference sequence). This CDR3 region has 13 residues. The CDR3: CASSLDAGAGYTF. The CDR3 nucleotides read TGTGCCAGCAGCTTAGATGCGGGGGCAGGCTACACCTTC.

This clone has just a few counts. This chain joins TRBV7-3 and TRBJ2-7; possibly TRBD2 for D (5 bases). Between the trimmed V and J ends, which lost 1 base and 4 bases, there was a span of 17 bases. Germline V gene sequence: CDR1 SGHTA, CDR2 FQGTGA. The CDR3 length is 16 residues. The CDR3 here is CASSLKAAGGGYEQYF. In nucleotides, the CDR3 is TGTGCCAGCAGCTTAAAAGCGGCAGGTGGTGGGTACGAGCAGTACTTC.

The chain employs TRBV6-5 and TRBJ1-5; a weak D match, TRBD1 (5 bases). Trimming took 0 bases from V and 7 from J, leaving 16 bases between them. CDR3 length: 16 residues. In germline, CDR1 is MNHEY, CDR2 SVGAGI. For the CDR3, the DNA is TGTGCCAGCAGTTACTCGGGATGGGGGGAAGGGCAGCCCCAGCATTTT. Protein sequence: CASSYSGWGEGQPQHF.

This clone was seen a handful of times. The J gene is TRBJ2-6, the V gene TRBV6-6; 7 bases match TRBD1. CDR1 and CDR2 from the germline V gene are MNHNY and SVGAGI (reference sequence). CDR3 length: 15 amino acids. Losses at the gene ends were 4 bases for V and 4 bases for J; bases not matched to a gene: 4. Written as DNA, the CDR3 is TGTGCCAGCAGTTCGCTGGGACAGGGGGCCAACGTCCTGACTTTC. This gives the protein CASSSLGQGANVLTF.

This chain connects TRBV5-1 to TRBJ1-1, with D uncertain. With 1 base removed from V and 4 bases from J, the gap between germline ends came to 8 bases. The CDR3 sequence is 13 residues long. Germline V gene lookup returns CDR1 SGHRS and CDR2 YFSETQ. The CDR3 spells CASSLQVSTEAFF. The CDR3 DNA is TGCGCCAGCAGCTTGCAAGTCAGCACTGAAGCTTTCTTT.

This rearrangement joins TRBV4-2 to TRBJ2-1, with 8 bases lining up with TRBD2. V dropped 0 bases and J dropped 0; count of bases not matched to a gene: 10. The length of the CDR3 is 19 residues. Germline V gene data show CDR1 as LGHNA and CDR2 as YNFKEQ. The CDR3, as DNA: TGTGCCAGCAGCCAAGAAATTACGGGACTAGGGAGCTCCTACAATGAGCAGTTCTTC. This encodes CASSQEITGLGSSYNEQFF.

The chain combines TRBV5-1 with TRBJ2-5, with 10 positions matching TRBD2. V gave up 3 bases and J gave up 1 base; unmatched junction bases: 3. This CDR3 contains 15 residues. Germline V gene data show CDR1 as SGHRS and CDR2 as YFSETQ. In nucleotides, the CDR3 is TGCGCCAGCAGCTGGGGGACTAGCGCCCAAGAGACCCAGTACTTC. As protein: CASSWGTSAQETQYF.

This clone was detected a few times. The chain recombines TRBV5-5 with TRBJ2-1, with TRBD2 identical over 10 bases. This CDR3 has 16 residues. The trim removed 3 bases at V and 0 bases at J, leaving 3 bases unmatched. The germline V gene has CDR1 SGHKS and CDR2 YYEKEE (reference sequence). CDR3 sequence (DNA): TGTGCCAGCAGCTCTAGCGGGGGCTTCTCCTACAATGAGCAGTTCTTC. Translating it yields CASSSSGGFSYNEQFF. The full variable domain, completed using reference TRBV5-5 and TRBJ2-1, is DAGVTQSPTHLIKTRGQQVTLRCSPISGHKSVSWYQQVLGQGPQFIFQYYEKEERGRGNFPDRFSARQFPNYSSELNVNALLLGDSALYLCASSSSGGFSYNEQFFGPGTRLTVL.

This chain uses TRBV2 with TRBJ1-1; D call uncertain. This CDR3 has 12 residues. CDR1 and CDR2 from the germline V gene are SNHLY and FYNNEI. V was shortened by 4 bases and J by 7 bases, with 10 bases between the two germline ends. Here the CDR3 reads CASSVRVIEAFF. Written as DNA, the CDR3 is TGTGCCAGCAGTGTCCGGGTTATTGAAGCTTTCTTT.

The V call is TRBV5-1, the J call TRBJ2-7, with TRBD1 matching 9 bases. The CDR3 has 15 residues. CDR1 SGHRS and CDR2 YFSETQ come from the germline V gene. Unmatched junction bases numbered 6, after V lost 2 bases and J lost 3 bases. CDR3 DNA: TGCGCCAGCAGCTTTACCGGGACAGGGCACTACGAGCAGTACTTC. The encoded protein is CASSFTGTGHYEQYF.

The V gene is TRBV2, the J gene TRBJ2-1; 9 nucleotides line up with TRBD1. The V segment lost 6 bases and the J segment 8 bases; nucleotides outside the gene matches: 14. CDR3 length: 16 amino acids. Looked up from germline, CDR1 is SNHLY and CDR2 is FYNNEI. The CDR3 nucleotides read TGTGCCAGCAGCCCAAGGACAGGGGTTGTAATTGATGAGCAGTTCTTC. It is translated as CASSPRTGVVIDEQFF.

The chain recombines TRBV28 with TRBJ2-7; 10 bases are a match to TRBD1. This CDR3 spans 15 amino acids. The germline V gene has CDR1 MDHEN and CDR2 SYDVKM. The trim removed 5 bases at V and 5 bases at J, leaving 9 bases unmatched. The CDR3 sequence is CASSLDRGFFNEQYF. The CDR3 coding sequence is TGTGCCAGCAGTCTGGACAGGGGGTTTTTTAACGAGCAGTACTTC.

The chain combines TRBV23-1 with TRBJ1-2, with D perhaps matching TRBD1 (5 bases). TRBV23-1 is an ORF for which the function is uncertain. V lost 2 bases to trimming and J lost 4 bases, with 11 bases between them. CDR3 length equals 14 residues. CDR3 region: CASSQGALVYGYTF. The CDR3 nucleotides are TGCGCCAGCAGTCAAGGGGCGTTAGTCTATGGCTACACCTTC.